The 17 T cell receptor beta chains below all came from one sample that was sequenced in a study of T-cell reconstitution after alpha-beta-depleted transplantation in children. Using unique molecular identifiers, the investigators prepared the TCRbeta library. MiXCR, applied by TCRdb to the PCR reads, yields one record per CDR3 protein. Found here are about 610,000 distinct CDR3 sequences, roughly a tenth of them singletons; the top ten hold approximately 4.1%. The source was PBMCs from the stem cell graft donor, collected from the stem cell graft. All receptors derive from a human donor who donated a stem cell graft to a child with acute myeloid leukemia.

This clonotype has a count of ten or more. V and J are TRBV5-1 and TRBJ2-7; D gene ambiguous. Per the germline V gene, CDR1 is SGHRS and CDR2 is YFSETQ. The CDR3 covers 14 residues. Trimming took off 4 bases at V and 3 bases at J, with 14 bases between the two ends. The CDR3 DNA follows: TGCGCCAGCAGCCCCGCCCTCTCAAGCTACGAGCAGTACTTC. This translates into CASSPALSSYEQYF.

This clonotype was recorded at least ten times. V is TRBV10-3 and J is TRBJ1-6, with TRBD1 as a possible D gene (5 bases). Germline V lookup: CDR1 ENHRY, CDR2 SYGVKD. CDR3 length: 13 residues. V was shortened by 4 bases and J by 12 bases, with 13 bases between the two germline ends. The CDR3 DNA reads TGTGCCATCAGTGGAGACAGAAGCGGACCCCTCCACTTT. Protein: CAISGDRSGPLHF.

This clonotype was counted ten times or more. V usage is TRBV28 and J usage is TRBJ1-5; 10 bases match TRBD1. The V segment lost 5 bases and the J segment 5 bases; nucleotides outside the gene matches: 6. The CDR3 runs 15 residues. CDR1 MDHEN and CDR2 SYDVKM come from the germline V gene. CDR3 DNA sequence: TGTGCCAGCAGTGCCGGGACAGGGGCGTATCAGCCCCAGCATTTT. Protein product: CASSAGTGAYQPQHF.

This clonotype has more than one count but fewer than ten. V is TRBV27 and J is TRBJ2-2, with 15 bases matching TRBD2. V lost 9 bases, J lost 4 bases, and 12 bases stayed unmatched. The CDR3 is 18 residues long. Germline CDR1 is MNHEY and CDR2 is SMNVEV (reference sequence). CDR3 in DNA: TGTGCCAGTGGATTTGTAGGACTAGCGGGAGGGGGCACCGGGGAGCTGTTTTTT. It specifies CASGFVGLAGGGTGELFF.

The rearrangement uses TRBV12-3 or TRBV12-4 and TRBJ2-1; tentatively, D is TRBD1 (6 bases). The CDR3 is made up of 16 amino acids. Trimming stripped 5 bases from V and 2 bases from J, with 16 bases between. CDR3 sequence (DNA): TGTGCCAGCAGTCCGCGGCCGGGACAAGCCTACAATGAGCAGTTCTTC. Amino acids: CASSPRPGQAYNEQFF.

This clonotype was counted ten times or more. The V and J genes are TRBV12-3 or TRBV12-4 and TRBJ2-1, with D tentatively TRBD1 or TRBD2 (7 bases each). This CDR3 region has 15 residues. V was trimmed by 6 bases and J by 0 bases, leaving 12 bases between them. In DNA, the CDR3 is TGTGCCAGCAGCCCAGGGGGGGCCTCCTACAATGAGCAGTTCTTC. Translated, it gives CASSPGGASYNEQFF.

A word on this clonotype: At one boundary the junction diverges from the germline segment, which might be a read error. The DNA for the CDR3 is TGTGCCAGCAGCTACTCAGACCAGGGTCCCCTGGCCACTGAAGCTTTCTTT. Its protein product is CASSYSDQGPLATEAFF. This chain connects TRBV6-5 to TRBJ1-1, with D tentatively TRBD1 (5 bases). The CDR3 loop spans 17 amino acids. Per germline, CDR1 MNHEY and CDR2 SVGAGI.

Many counts were recorded for this clonotype. The rearrangement uses TRBV20-1 and TRBJ2-1; TRBD2 matches at 11 bases. Germline CDR1 reads DFQATT; CDR2 reads SNEGSKA (reference sequence). With 0 bases clipped from V and 10 bases from J, the junction kept 8 bases outside the gene matches. CDR3 length: 15 amino acids. The CDR3 is CSARDRVAGGSEQFF. For the CDR3, the DNA is TGCAGTGCTAGAGATAGAGTAGCGGGAGGGAGCGAGCAGTTCTTC.

This clonotype was recorded at least ten times. This sequence joins TRBV7-2 and TRBJ2-2; D is unresolved. The length of the CDR3 is 12 residues. The germline V gene encodes CDR1 SGHTA and CDR2 FQGNSA. The V gene lost 4 bases and the J gene lost 6 bases, with 6 bases spanning the gap. The CDR3 reads CASSSTPGELFF. The CDR3 coding sequence is TGTGCCAGCAGCTCGACTCCCGGGGAGCTGTTTTTT. The full variable domain, rest sourced from reference TRBV7-2 and TRBJ2-2, is GAGVSQSPSNKVTEKGKDVELRCDPISGHTALYWYRQSLGQGLEFLIYFQGNSAPDKSGLPSDRFSAERTGGSVSTLTIQRTQQEDSAVYLCASSSTPGELFFGEGSRLTVL.

This chain joins TRBV30 and TRBJ2-1; 11 bases map to TRBD2. The ends lost 3 bases at V and 0 bases at J; junction bases unmatched: 16. CDR1 is GTSNPN, CDR2 SVGIG, per germline (reference sequence). There are 20 residues in the CDR3. The chain's CDR3 is CAWRGKGLAEGGGSYNEQFF. For the CDR3, the DNA is TGTGCCTGGAGGGGCAAGGGACTAGCGGAGGGGGGCGGCTCCTACAATGAGCAGTTCTTC.

This sequence joins TRBV7-9 and TRBJ2-7, with 7 bases identical to TRBD1. With 5 bases clipped from V and 6 bases from J, the junction kept 10 bases outside the gene matches. The CDR3 has 14 residues. The germline V gene has CDR1 SEHNR and CDR2 FQNEAQ (reference sequence). Here the CDR3 reads CASSDRDSYGEQYF. CDR3 DNA: TGTGCCAGCAGCGACCGGGACAGTTACGGCGAGCAGTACTTC.

V gene TRBV4-3 combines with J gene TRBJ2-1, with D possibly matching TRBD1 (6 bases). V lost 4 bases, J lost 3 bases, and 13 bases lay in between. The CDR3 has 15 amino acids. Germline assignment: CDR1 LGHNA and CDR2 YSLEER. The CDR3 DNA reads as TGCGCCAGCAGCCGCTCCGGGACACTCTACAATGAGCAGTTCTTC. It specifies CASSRSGTLYNEQFF.

CDR3 nucleotides: TGTGCCATCAGTGACCTGAACACTGAAGCTTTCTTT. Amino acids: CAISDLNTEAFF. This chain links TRBV10-3 with TRBJ1-1; the D is unclear. CDR3 length: 12 amino acids. Trimming took 3 bases from V and 0 from J, leaving 2 bases between them. Per germline, CDR1 ENHRY and CDR2 SYGVKD.

The table lists this clonotype with a few counts. This chain uses TRBV28 with TRBJ2-4; D not resolved. Deletions cut 1 base from V and 2 bases from J, with 0 bases between. The CDR3 has 12 amino acids. Germline V gene lookup returns CDR1 MDHEN and CDR2 SYDVKM. The CDR3 DNA follows: TGTGCCAGCAGTTTATCCAAAAACATTCAGTACTTC. Its protein product is CASSLSKNIQYF.

This clonotype has at least ten counts. The chain combines TRBV10-3 with TRBJ2-7; TRBD1 might be the D (6 bases). V lost 2 bases to trimming and J lost 2 bases, with 10 bases between them. Germline V gene sequence: CDR1 ENHRY, CDR2 SYGVKD. The CDR3 length is 14 residues. CDR3 in DNA: TGTGCCATCAGTGAGGCAGGGGTGCCCTACGAGCAGTACTTC. Protein: CAISEAGVPYEQYF.

The sample holds many counts of this clonotype. V gene TRBV27 combines with J gene TRBJ2-1; TRBD2 matches 7 bases. Per germline, CDR1 MNHEY and CDR2 SMNVEV (reference sequence). The CDR3 is 17 residues long. The ends lost 4 bases at V and 3 bases at J; junction bases unmatched: 12. CDR3 DNA: TGTGCCAGCAGTTCGCAAACTAGCGCTAAAGGCTACAATGAGCAGTTCTTC. Its protein is CASSSQTSAKGYNEQFF.

The chain uses TRBV6-1 and TRBJ2-7; perhaps TRBD2 as D (5 bases). This CDR3 is 14 amino acids long. The ends were cut back, 5 bases at V and 6 bases at J, with 17 bases in the middle. The V gene's germline CDR1 is MNHNS and CDR2 SASEGT. CDR3 nucleotides: TGTGCCAGCAGTAGCGGCCTGAAGGTCTCCGAGCAGTACTTC. It yields the protein CASSSGLKVSEQYF.